The 26 T cell receptor beta chains listed next were all sequenced from one sample in a study of blood T cell repertoires in COVID-19. Assay used: immunoSEQ multiplex PCR; TCRdb lists only in-frame clones, some missing. This sample has around 430,000 clones; approximately 87% occur once, and the top ten carry approximately 9.3%. Sequencing was done on a sample of PBMCs or T cells enriched from blood (not recorded which). These receptors all stem from a woman in her forties or fifties who had recovered from COVID-19.

V gene TRBV25-1 combines with J gene TRBJ1-1; D may be TRBD1 (6 bases). The CDR3 spans 15 residues. V was cut by 4 bases and J by 1 base, with 13 bases left in between. Germline values: CDR1 MGHDK, CDR2 SYGVNS. The CDR3 spells CASSGVRGRNTEAFF. The CDR3 DNA is TGTGCCAGCAGTGGGGTCAGGGGTAGGAACACTGAAGCTTTCTTT.

A single count supports this clone. The chain joins TRBV7-9 to TRBJ1-1; D call uncertain. Germline V gene sequence: CDR1 SEHNR, CDR2 FQNEAQ (reference sequence). The CDR3 is 13 amino acids. The germline V and J ends were trimmed by 2 bases and 5 bases, with 9 bases remaining between them. CDR3 coding DNA: TGTGCCAGCAGCTTAATGGCATGGACTGAAGCTTTCTTT. The encoded protein is CASSLMAWTEAFF.

This sequence joins TRBV5-6 and TRBJ2-7; a possible D gene is TRBD2 (6 bases). The CDR3 length is 14 residues. V lost 0 bases and J lost 5, with 12 bases in between. Germline V gene data show CDR1 as SGHDT and CDR2 as YYEEEE. The CDR3 DNA reads as TGTGCCAGCAGCTTGGTTCGGGGGTCGGACGAGCAGTACTTC. As protein: CASSLVRGSDEQYF.

The gene calls are TRBV9 and TRBJ2-7; 11 positions match TRBD1. This CDR3 has 15 amino acids. Trimming removed 2 bases from V and 3 bases from J; junction bases left unmatched: 4. Germline CDR1 and CDR2: SGDLS and YYNGEE. The CDR3: CASSVRDRGSYEQYF. DNA of the CDR3: TGTGCCAGCAGCGTCAGGGACAGGGGGAGCTACGAGCAGTACTTC.

The rearrangement links TRBV25-1 to TRBJ1-6; tentatively, D is TRBD1 (5 bases). The germline gives CDR1 MGHDK, CDR2 SYGVNS. Trimming removed 2 bases from V and 7 bases from J, with 21 bases in between. This CDR3 region has 18 residues. The CDR3 DNA follows: TGTGCCAGCAGTGAACAAGCCTTAGGTTGGGACTCAAATTCACCCCTCCACTTT. Protein product: CASSEQALGWDSNSPLHF.

The chain joins TRBV19 to TRBJ1-5; 8 nucleotides align to TRBD1. The germline CDR1 and CDR2 sequences are LNHDA and SQIVND (reference sequence). The junction had 3 bases not matched to a gene; V was cut back by 2 bases and J by 6 bases. This CDR3 has 14 amino acids. CDR3 in DNA: TGTGCCAGTAGTATACAGGGGGCCGTTCAGCCCCAGCATTTT. It translates to CASSIQGAVQPQHF.

This clone has only one observation. This chain uses TRBV19 with TRBJ1-1, with TRBD1 as a possible D gene (6 bases). The CDR3 runs 16 residues. The germline V gene encodes CDR1 LNHDA and CDR2 SQIVND (reference sequence). Trimming pared 5 bases from V and 5 bases from J, leaving 21 bases between. The CDR3 nucleotides are TGTGCCAGTAGTCCCATAACCGGGACGACAGGAACTGAAGCTTTCTTT. It specifies CASSPITGTTGTEAFF.

J is TRBJ2-4 and V is TRBV19; 15 nucleotides agree with TRBD2. The CDR3 covers 16 residues. Germline V lookup: CDR1 LNHDA, CDR2 SQIVND (reference sequence). The trim removed 6 bases at V and 12 bases at J, leaving 12 bases unmatched. The CDR3 here is CASSPGTSGGWETQYF. The CDR3 nucleotides are TGTGCCAGTAGCCCCGGGACTAGCGGGGGGTGGGAAACTCAGTACTTC.

This clone was seen a few times. The chain carries TRBV10-3 and TRBJ2-7, with D perhaps TRBD1 (5 bases). V was trimmed by 0 bases and J by 6 bases, leaving 9 bases between them. Per the germline V gene, CDR1 is ENHRY and CDR2 is SYGVKD. CDR3 length: 13 residues. The CDR3 DNA sequence: TGTGCCATCAGTGAGTCTTTGACAGCCGAGCAGTACTTC. Its translation is CAISESLTAEQYF.

The gene calls are TRBV3-1 (or the pseudogene TRBV3-2) and TRBJ2-3, with TRBD2 matching over 7 bases. Unmatched junction bases numbered 8, after V lost 4 bases and J lost 4 bases. CDR1 and CDR2 from the germline V gene are LGHDT and YNNKEL (reference sequence). The CDR3 sequence is 15 residues long. CDR3 protein: CASSRSGLDADTQYF. The CDR3 DNA reads as TGTGCCAGCAGCCGGAGCGGACTAGACGCAGATACGCAGTATTTT.

This clone was picked up one time. V usage is TRBV3-1 (or the pseudogene TRBV3-2) and J usage is TRBJ1-3, with D possibly TRBD1 on 5 matching bases. The CDR3 is made up of 16 amino acids. Trimming took off 4 bases at V and 0 bases at J, with 13 bases between the two ends. The V gene's germline CDR1 is LGHDT and CDR2 YNNKEL (reference sequence). As DNA, the CDR3 is TGTGCCAGCAGCCTCTGGGGCCGAAACTCTGGAAACACCATATATTTT. Its protein is CASSLWGRNSGNTIYF.

The rearrangement links TRBV11-2 to TRBJ2-3; D perhaps matches TRBD2 (5 bases). Germline CDR1 is SGHAT and CDR2 is FQNNGV. V was trimmed by 4 bases and J by 2 bases, leaving 16 bases between them. This CDR3 is built from 16 residues. CDR3: CASSSHNPGTTDTQYF. The CDR3, as DNA: TGTGCCAGCAGCTCCCACAACCCGGGAACCACAGATACGCAGTATTTT.

The chain has TRBV18 and TRBJ2-2, with D perhaps matching TRBD2 (5 bases). The CDR3 consists of 16 residues. V lost 0 bases, J lost 7 bases, and 15 bases lay in between. Per germline, CDR1 KGHSH and CDR2 LQKENI. CDR3 bases: TGTGCCAGCTCACCACCGGGAGTTCTAAGGAGCGGGGAGCTGTTTTTT. This codes for CASSPPGVLRSGELFF.

V is TRBV4-1 and J is TRBJ2-1; D gene ambiguous. Germline CDR1 reads MGHRA; CDR2 reads YSYEKL. The ends were cut back, 4 bases at V and 9 bases at J, with 10 bases in the middle. There are 12 residues in the CDR3. CDR3 region: CASSLIAGEQFF. In DNA, the CDR3 is TGCGCCAGCAGCCTTATTGCCGGTGAGCAGTTCTTC.

The J gene is TRBJ1-1, the V gene TRBV9; the match to TRBD1 covers 8 bases. CDR3 size: 14 residues. Germline V CDR1 and CDR2: SGDLS, YYNGEE. The V gene end was trimmed by 2 bases and the J gene end by 8 bases; junction bases not matched to a gene: 8. CDR3 region: CASSVDGQGSEAFF. CDR3 in DNA: TGTGCCAGCAGCGTGGACGGACAGGGTTCGGAAGCTTTCTTT.

The chain carries TRBV7-9 and TRBJ1-1, with D unclear. V lost 2 bases to trimming and J lost 0 bases, with 7 bases between them. The CDR3 is 14 amino acids. Germline V CDR1 and CDR2: SEHNR, FQNEAQ (reference sequence). This chain's CDR3 is CASSLNRLNTEAFF. The CDR3 coding sequence is TGTGCCAGCAGCTTAAACAGACTGAACACTGAAGCTTTCTTT.

The sample holds a few counts of this clone. DNA of the CDR3: TGTGCCAGCTCACCGTGGACAGGGTTGGATGGCTACACCTTC. It translates to CASSPWTGLDGYTF. The rearrangement uses TRBV18 and TRBJ1-2; TRBD1 matches 8 bases. This CDR3 is 14 amino acids long. V lost 3 bases, J lost 6 bases, and 6 bases stayed unmatched. Germline V gene lookup returns CDR1 KGHSH and CDR2 LQKENI.

The rearrangement uses TRBV6-6 and TRBJ1-5; unclear D gene. CDR1 and CDR2 from the germline V gene are MNHNY and SVGAGI (reference sequence). V was shortened by 2 bases and J by 0 bases, with 11 bases between the two germline ends. The CDR3 consists of 16 residues. The CDR3 nucleotides read TGTGCCAGCAGTTACCGACCGGGGTATAGCAATCAGCCCCAGCATTTT. Translation: CASSYRPGYSNQPQHF.

The chain recombines TRBV15 with TRBJ1-2, with D possibly matching TRBD1 (5 bases). The CDR3 consists of 13 residues. The germline V and J ends were trimmed by 1 base and 3 bases, with 6 bases remaining between them. Germline CDR1 LNHNV, CDR2 YYDKDF (reference sequence). The CDR3 DNA sequence: TGTGCCACCAGCAGAGCGGGGGACTATGGCTACACCTTC. Translation gives CATSRAGDYGYTF. The whole variable domain, remainder taken from reference TRBV15 and TRBJ1-2, is DAMVIQNPRYQVTQFGKPVTLSCSQTLNHNVMYWYQQKSSQAPKLLFHYYDKDFNNEADTPDNFQSRRPNTSFCFLDIRSPGLGDTAMYLCATSRAGDYGYTFGSGTRLTVV.

On this clone itself: An end of the junction does not agree with germline; a read error may underlie this. The CDR3 DNA sequence: TGTGCTAGCAGCTCGACAGGAGCCCAGATATGCAGGACGCAGTATTTT. This translates into CASSSTGAQICRTQYF. This chain uses TRBV7-7 with TRBJ2-3; a weak D match, TRBD1 (6 bases). This CDR3 contains 16 residues. Germline-derived CDR1 and CDR2 are SSHAT and FNYEAQ (reference sequence).

This clone appeared a single time. This chain connects TRBV28 to TRBJ1-1; no clear D. This CDR3 has 13 residues. Trimming removed 2 bases from V and 5 bases from J, with 9 bases in between. In germline, CDR1 is MDHEN, CDR2 SYDVKM. The CDR3 is CASSLSLRTEAFF. The CDR3 DNA reads as TGTGCCAGCAGTTTAAGCTTGAGGACTGAAGCTTTCTTT.

The chain has TRBV4-3 and TRBJ2-5; 13 bases match TRBD2. V lost 3 bases, J lost 3 bases, and 7 bases stayed unmatched. The CDR3 consists of 17 residues. CDR1 LGHNA and CDR2 YSLEER come from the germline V gene. CDR3 sequence reads: CASSQDGGTSGKETQYF. CDR3 sequence (DNA): TGCGCCAGCAGCCAGGATGGGGGGACTAGCGGGAAAGAGACCCAGTACTTC.

V gene TRBV5-5 combines with J gene TRBJ1-5; 10 positions match TRBD1. This CDR3 is built from 14 residues. The trim removed 3 bases at V and 4 bases at J, leaving 1 base unmatched. Germline V CDR1 and CDR2: SGHKS, YYEKEE (reference sequence). CDR3 DNA sequence: TGTGCCAGCAGCTGGGACAGGGGAAATCAGCCCCAGCATTTT. Amino acid sequence: CASSWDRGNQPQHF.

The rearrangement links TRBV18 to TRBJ1-1; 7 positions agree with TRBD1. V was clipped by 0 bases and J by 5 bases; unmatched bases: 6. The CDR3 has 15 amino acids. CDR1 and CDR2 from the germline V gene are KGHSH and LQKENI. The CDR3 coding sequence is TGTGCCAGCTCACCACCGAGGGGGCTTAGAACTGAAGCTTTCTTT. This translates into CASSPPRGLRTEAFF.

CDR3 nucleotides: TGCGCCAGCAGCCTAGCGGGGGTGAGCTCTGGGGCCAACGTCCTGACTTTC. Protein product: CASSLAGVSSGANVLTF. The chain recombines TRBV4-3 with TRBJ2-6; 9 bases agree with TRBD2. V lost 4 bases and J lost 0; bases outside the gene matches: 4. This CDR3 is 17 amino acids long. Germline V gives CDR1 LGHNA, CDR2 YSLEER.

The J gene is TRBJ2-1, the V gene TRBV27; D is possibly TRBD2 (5 bases). Per the germline V gene, CDR1 is MNHEY and CDR2 is SMNVEV (reference sequence). The V end was cut by 3 bases, the J end by 6 bases, with 9 bases between. This CDR3 region has 13 residues. The CDR3 loop is CASSFLAGNEQFF. CDR3 in DNA: TGTGCCAGCAGTTTTCTAGCCGGCAATGAGCAGTTCTTC.